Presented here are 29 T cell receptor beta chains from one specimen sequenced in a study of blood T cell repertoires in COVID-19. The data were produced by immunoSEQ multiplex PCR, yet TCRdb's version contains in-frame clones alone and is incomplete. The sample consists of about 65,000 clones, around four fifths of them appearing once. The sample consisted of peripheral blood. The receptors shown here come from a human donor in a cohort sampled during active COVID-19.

CDR3: CASSRSETSGANVLTF. As DNA, the CDR3 is TGTGCCAGCAGCCGCTCAGAAACCTCTGGGGCCAACGTCCTGACTTTC. The gene calls are TRBV3-1 (or the pseudogene TRBV3-2) and TRBJ2-6, with no clear D. Per the germline V gene, CDR1 is LGHDT and CDR2 is YNNKEL (reference sequence). CDR3 length: 16 amino acids. V was cut by 4 bases and J by 0 bases, with 10 bases left in between.

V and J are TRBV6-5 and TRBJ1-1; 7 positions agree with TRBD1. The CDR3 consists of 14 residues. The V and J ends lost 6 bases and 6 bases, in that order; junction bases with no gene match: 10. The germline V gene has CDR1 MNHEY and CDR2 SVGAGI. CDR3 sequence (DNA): TGTGCCAGCAGCGGACAGGCCTTCAGCGCTGAAGCTTTCTTT. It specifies CASSGQAFSAEAFF.

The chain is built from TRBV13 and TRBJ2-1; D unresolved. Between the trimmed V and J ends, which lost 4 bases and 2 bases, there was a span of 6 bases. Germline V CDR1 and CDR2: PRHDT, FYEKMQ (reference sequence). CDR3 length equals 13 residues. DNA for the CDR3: TGTGCCAGCAGCTCCCAAACCTACAATGAGCAGTTCTTC. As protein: CASSSQTYNEQFF. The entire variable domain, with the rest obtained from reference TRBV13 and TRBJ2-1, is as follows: AAGVIQSPRHLIKEKRETATLKCYPIPRHDTVYWYQQGPGQDPQFLISFYEKMQSDKGSIPDRFSAQQFSDYHSELNMSSLELGDSALYFCASSSQTYNEQFFGPGTRLTVL.

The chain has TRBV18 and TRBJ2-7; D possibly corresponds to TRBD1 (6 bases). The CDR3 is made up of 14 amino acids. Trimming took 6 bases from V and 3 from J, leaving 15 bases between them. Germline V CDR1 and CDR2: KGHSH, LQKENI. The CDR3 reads CASSPGTWGYEQYF. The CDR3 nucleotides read TGTGCCAGCTCTCCGGGGACATGGGGCTACGAGCAGTACTTC.

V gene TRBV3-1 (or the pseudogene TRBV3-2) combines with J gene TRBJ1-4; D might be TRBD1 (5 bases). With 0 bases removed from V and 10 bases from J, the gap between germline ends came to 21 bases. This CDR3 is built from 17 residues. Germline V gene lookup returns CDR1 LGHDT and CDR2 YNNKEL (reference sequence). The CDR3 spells CASSQDGFGGAMSKLFF. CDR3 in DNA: TGTGCCAGCAGCCAAGACGGATTCGGGGGAGCGATGTCAAAACTGTTTTTT.

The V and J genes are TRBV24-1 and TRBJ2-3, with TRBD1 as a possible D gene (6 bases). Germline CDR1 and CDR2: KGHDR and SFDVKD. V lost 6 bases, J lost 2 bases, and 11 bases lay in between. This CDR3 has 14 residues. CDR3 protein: CATSFAGDTDTQYF. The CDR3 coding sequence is TGTGCCACCAGTTTTGCAGGGGACACAGATACGCAGTATTTT.

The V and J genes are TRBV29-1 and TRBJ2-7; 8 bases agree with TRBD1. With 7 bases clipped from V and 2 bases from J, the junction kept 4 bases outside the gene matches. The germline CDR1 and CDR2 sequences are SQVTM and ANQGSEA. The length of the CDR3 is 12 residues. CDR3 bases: TGCAGCGCCTTGGGACAGGCCTACGAGCAGTACTTC. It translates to CSALGQAYEQYF.

The chain's CDR3 is CAWRAAHRGRVEQYF. Written as DNA, the CDR3 is TGTGCCTGGAGGGCAGCACACAGGGGGCGAGTTGAGCAGTACTTC. The chain is built from TRBV30 and TRBJ2-7, with 9 bases lining up with TRBD1. The V gene's germline CDR1 is GTSNPN and CDR2 SVGIG (reference sequence). CDR3 length equals 15 residues. V trimming: 3 bases; J trimming: 7 bases; junction bases outside the gene matches: 13.

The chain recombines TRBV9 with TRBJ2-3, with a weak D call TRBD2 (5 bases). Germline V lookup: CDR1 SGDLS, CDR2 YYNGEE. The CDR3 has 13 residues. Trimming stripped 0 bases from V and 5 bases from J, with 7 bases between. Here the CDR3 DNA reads TGTGCCAGCAGCGTAGCCGGGGAAGATACGCAGTATTTT. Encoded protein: CASSVAGEDTQYF.

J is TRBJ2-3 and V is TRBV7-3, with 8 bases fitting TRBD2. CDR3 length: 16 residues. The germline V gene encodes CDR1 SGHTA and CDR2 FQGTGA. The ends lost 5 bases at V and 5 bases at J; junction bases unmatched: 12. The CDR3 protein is CASSPMGSGGGDTQYF. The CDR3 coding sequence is TGTGCCAGCAGCCCGATGGGGAGCGGGGGAGGAGATACGCAGTATTTT.

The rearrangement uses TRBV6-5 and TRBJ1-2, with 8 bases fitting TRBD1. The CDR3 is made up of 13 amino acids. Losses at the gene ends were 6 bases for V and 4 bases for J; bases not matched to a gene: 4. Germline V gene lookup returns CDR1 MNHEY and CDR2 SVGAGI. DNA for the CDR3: TGTGCCAGCAGCCGGACAGGGCTCTATGGCTACACCTTC. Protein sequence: CASSRTGLYGYTF.

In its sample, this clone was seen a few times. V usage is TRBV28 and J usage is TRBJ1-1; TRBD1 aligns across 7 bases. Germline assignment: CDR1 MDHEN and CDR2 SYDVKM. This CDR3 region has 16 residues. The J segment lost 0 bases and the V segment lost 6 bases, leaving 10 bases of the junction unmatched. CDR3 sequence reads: CASSQTGTVMNTEAFF. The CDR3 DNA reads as TGTGCCAGCAGCCAAACCGGGACAGTTATGAACACTGAAGCTTTCTTT.

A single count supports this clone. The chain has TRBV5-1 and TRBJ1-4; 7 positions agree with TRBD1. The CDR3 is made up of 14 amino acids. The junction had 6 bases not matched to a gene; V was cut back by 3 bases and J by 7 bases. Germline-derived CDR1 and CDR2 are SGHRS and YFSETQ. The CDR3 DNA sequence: TGCGCCAGCAGCTCACAGGGGCTCAGTGAAAAACTGTTTTTT. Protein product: CASSSQGLSEKLFF. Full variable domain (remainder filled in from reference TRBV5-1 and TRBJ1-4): KAGVTQTPRYLIKTRGQQVTLSCSPISGHRSVSWYQQTPGQGLQFLFEYFSETQRNKGNFPGRFSGRQFSNSRSEMNVSTLELGDSALYLCASSSQGLSEKLFFGSGTQLSVL.

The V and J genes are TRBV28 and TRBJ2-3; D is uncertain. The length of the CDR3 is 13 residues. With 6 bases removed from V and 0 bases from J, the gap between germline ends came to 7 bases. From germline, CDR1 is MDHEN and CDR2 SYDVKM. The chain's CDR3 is CASRAPSTDTQYF. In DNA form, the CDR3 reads TGTGCCAGCAGAGCCCCAAGCACAGATACGCAGTATTTT.

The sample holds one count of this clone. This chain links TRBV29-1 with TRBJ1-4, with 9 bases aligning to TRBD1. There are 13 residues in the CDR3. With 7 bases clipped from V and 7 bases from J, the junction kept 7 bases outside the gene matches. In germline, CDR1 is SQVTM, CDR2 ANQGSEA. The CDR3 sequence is CSAGGQGGEKLFF. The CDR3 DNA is TGCAGCGCTGGGGGACAGGGAGGTGAAAAACTGTTTTTT.

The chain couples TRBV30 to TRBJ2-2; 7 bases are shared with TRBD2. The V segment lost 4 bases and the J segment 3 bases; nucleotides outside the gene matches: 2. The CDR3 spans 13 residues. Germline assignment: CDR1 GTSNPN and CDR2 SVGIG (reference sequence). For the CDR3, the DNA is TGTGCCTGGACAGCGGGGTACACCGGGGAGCTGTTTTTT. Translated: CAWTAGYTGELFF.

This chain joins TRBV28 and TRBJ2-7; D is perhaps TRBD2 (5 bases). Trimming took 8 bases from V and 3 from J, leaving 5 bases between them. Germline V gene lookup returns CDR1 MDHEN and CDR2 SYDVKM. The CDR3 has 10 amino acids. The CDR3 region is CASGLYEQYF. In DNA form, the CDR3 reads TGTGCCAGCGGACTCTACGAGCAGTACTTC.

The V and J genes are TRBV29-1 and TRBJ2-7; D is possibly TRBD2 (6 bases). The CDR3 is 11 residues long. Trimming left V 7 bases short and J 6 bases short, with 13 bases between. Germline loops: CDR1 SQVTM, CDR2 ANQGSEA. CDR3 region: CSAWGVGEQYF. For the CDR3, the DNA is TGCAGCGCCTGGGGGGTTGGCGAGCAGTACTTC.

DNA for the CDR3: TGCGCCAGCAGCTTGGCTCAGGGGGTTCAAGAGACCCAGTACTTC. This codes for CASSLAQGVQETQYF. The chain uses TRBV5-1 and TRBJ2-5; 7 nucleotides align to TRBD1. V was clipped by 0 bases and J by 2 bases; unmatched bases: 4. CDR3 length: 15 amino acids. Germline CDR1 and CDR2: SGHRS and YFSETQ.

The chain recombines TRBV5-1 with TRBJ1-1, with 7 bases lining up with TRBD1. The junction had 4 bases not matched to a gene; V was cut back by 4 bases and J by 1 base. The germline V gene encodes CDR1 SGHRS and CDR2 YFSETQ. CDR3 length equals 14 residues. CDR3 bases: TGCGCCAGCAGCCCGGGACAGTCGAACACTGAAGCTTTCTTT. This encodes CASSPGQSNTEAFF.

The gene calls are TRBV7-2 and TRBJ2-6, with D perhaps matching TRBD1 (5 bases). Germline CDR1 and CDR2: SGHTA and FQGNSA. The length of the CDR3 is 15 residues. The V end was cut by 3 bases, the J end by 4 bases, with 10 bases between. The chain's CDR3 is CASSFGRAGANVLTF. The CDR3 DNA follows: TGTGCCAGCAGCTTCGGCAGGGCCGGGGCCAACGTCCTGACTTTC.

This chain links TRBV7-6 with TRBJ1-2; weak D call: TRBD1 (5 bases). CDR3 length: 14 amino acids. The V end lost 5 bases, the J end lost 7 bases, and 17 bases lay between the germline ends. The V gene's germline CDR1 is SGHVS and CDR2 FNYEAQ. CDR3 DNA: TGTGCCAGCAGCCGAGCCCAGGAGGGGACTGGCTACACCTTC. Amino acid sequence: CASSRAQEGTGYTF. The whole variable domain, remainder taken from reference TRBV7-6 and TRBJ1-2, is GAGVSQSPRYKVTKRGQDVALRCDPISGHVSLYWYRQALGQGPEFLTYFNYEAQQDKSGLPNDRFSAERPEGSISTLTIQRTEQRDSAMYRCASSRAQEGTGYTFGSGTRLTVV.

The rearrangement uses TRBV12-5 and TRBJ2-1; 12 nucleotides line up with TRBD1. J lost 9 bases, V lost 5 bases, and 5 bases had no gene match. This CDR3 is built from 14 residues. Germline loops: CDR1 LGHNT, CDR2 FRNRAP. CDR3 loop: CASGRDRGRPEQFF. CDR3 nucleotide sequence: TGTGCTAGTGGTCGGGACAGGGGGCGGCCTGAGCAGTTCTTC.

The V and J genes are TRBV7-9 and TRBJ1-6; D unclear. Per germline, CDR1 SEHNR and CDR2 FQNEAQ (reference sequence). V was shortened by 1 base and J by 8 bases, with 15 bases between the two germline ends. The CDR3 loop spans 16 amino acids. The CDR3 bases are TGTGCCAGCAGCTTAGACGCTCGCGGGAAAGATTCACCCCTCCACTTT. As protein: CASSLDARGKDSPLHF.

CDR3 coding DNA: TGCGCCAGCAGCTCTTCGGACACTTATGGCTACACCTTC. Translating gives CASSSSDTYGYTF. The chain carries TRBV5-1 and TRBJ1-2; tentatively, D is TRBD1 (5 bases). The V and J ends lost 3 bases and 5 bases respectively, with 11 bases between them. This CDR3 is built from 13 residues. Germline lookup yields CDR1 SGHRS and CDR2 YFSETQ.

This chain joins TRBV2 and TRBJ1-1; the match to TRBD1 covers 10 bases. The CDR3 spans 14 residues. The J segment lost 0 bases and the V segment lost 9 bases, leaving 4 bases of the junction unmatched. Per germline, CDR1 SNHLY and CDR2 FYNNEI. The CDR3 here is CASTGQGLNTEAFF. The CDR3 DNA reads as TGTGCCAGTACGGGACAGGGGTTGAACACTGAAGCTTTCTTT. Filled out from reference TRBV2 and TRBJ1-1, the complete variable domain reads EPEVTQTPSHQVTQMGQEVILRCVPISNHLYFYWYRQILGQKVEFLVSFYNNEISEKSEIFDDQFSVERPDGSNFTLKIRSTKLEDSAMYFCASTGQGLNTEAFFGQGTRLTVV.

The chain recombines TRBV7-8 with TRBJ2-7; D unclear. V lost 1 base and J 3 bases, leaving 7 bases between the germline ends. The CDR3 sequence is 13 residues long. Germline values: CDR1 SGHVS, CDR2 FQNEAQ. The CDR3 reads CASSLGRDYEQYF. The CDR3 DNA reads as TGTGCCAGCAGCTTAGGCCGAGACTACGAGCAGTACTTC.

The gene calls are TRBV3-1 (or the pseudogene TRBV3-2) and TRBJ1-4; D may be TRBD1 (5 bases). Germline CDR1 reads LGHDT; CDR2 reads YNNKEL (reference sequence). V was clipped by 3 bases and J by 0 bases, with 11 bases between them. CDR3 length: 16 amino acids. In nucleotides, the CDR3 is TGTGCCAGCAGCCACCCTGGGGCAACAACTAATGAAAAACTGTTTTTT. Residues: CASSHPGATTNEKLFF.

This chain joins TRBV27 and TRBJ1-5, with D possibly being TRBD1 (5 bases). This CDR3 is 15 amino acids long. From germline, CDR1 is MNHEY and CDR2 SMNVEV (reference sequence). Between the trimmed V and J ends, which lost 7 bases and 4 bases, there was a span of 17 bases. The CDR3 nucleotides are TGTGCCAGCACTCCCCTCACAGGCCCGAATCAGCCCCAGCATTTT. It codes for CASTPLTGPNQPQHF.